One sample yielded the 27 T cell receptor beta chains listed below, sequenced in a study of Tregs in tolerant kidney transplant recipients (dated by TCRdb to between 2018 and 2021). Libraries were prepared through the immunoSEQ multiplex PCR assay. TCRdb took this table from immuneACCESS and kept in-frame rearrangements with V and J called. Such tables lack part of the clones; where checked against another copy, unresolved V genes explain under half of the gap, and the rest is unexplained. The sample yields more than 95,000 clones; around 94% were counted once. The ten top clones hold roughly 0.63% of the sample. The sequencing sample was made of CD4+ T cells from blood. The receptors come from a human donor in good health.

This clone was detected only once. The chain recombines TRBV2 with TRBJ2-7; maybe TRBD1 (5 bases). CDR3 length: 15 residues. Per the germline V gene, CDR1 is SNHLY and CDR2 is FYNNEI. V lost 6 bases to trimming and J lost 0 bases, with 15 bases between them. In DNA, the CDR3 is TGTGCCAGCAGATACGACAGTCAAGTCTCCTACGAGCAGTACTTC. Amino acid sequence: CASRYDSQVSYEQYF.

On this clone: An end of the junction does not agree with germline; a read error may underlie this. The V call is TRBV11-1, the J call TRBJ2-7, with 12 bases identical to TRBD1. Germline values: CDR1 SGHAT, CDR2 FQDESV (reference sequence). The CDR3 has 15 residues. The CDR3 spells CASSPGTGGSNEQYF. Here the CDR3 DNA reads TGTGCCAGCAGCCCCGGGACAGGGGGCTCCAACGAGCAGTACTTC.

Written as DNA, the CDR3 is TGTGCCTGGAGTCCAGGGGGAGCGGCCTACAATGAGCAGTTCTTC. Its protein product is CAWSPGGAAYNEQFF. The V call is TRBV30, the J call TRBJ2-1; 7 nucleotides align to TRBD1. The junction had 6 bases not matched to a gene; V was cut back by 2 bases and J by 2 bases. The germline CDR1 and CDR2 sequences are GTSNPN and SVGIG (reference sequence). CDR3 size: 15 residues. The entire variable domain, with the rest obtained from reference TRBV30 and TRBJ2-1, is as follows: SQTIHQWPATLVQPVGSPLSLECTVEGTSNPNLYWYRQAAGRGLQLLFYSVGIGQISSEVPQNLSASRPQDRQFILSSKKLLLSDSGFYLCAWSPGGAAYNEQFFGPGTRLTVL.

This clone came up once. The chain links TRBV10-3 to TRBJ2-5; 13 bases match TRBD2. The length of the CDR3 is 17 residues. V shed 5 bases and J 5 bases; nucleotides not matched to a gene: 11. Germline V gene lookup returns CDR1 ENHRY and CDR2 SYGVKD. The CDR3 spells CAISLTSGRAAKETQYF. CDR3 in DNA: TGTGCCATCAGTCTCACTAGCGGGAGGGCCGCAAAGGAGACCCAGTACTTC.

The chain employs TRBV23-1 and TRBJ2-1; 9 bases are shared with TRBD2. TRBV23-1 is known as an ORF, though its function is uncertain. This CDR3 spans 18 amino acids. V was clipped by 1 base and J by 1 base; unmatched bases: 8. The CDR3 DNA reads as TGCGCCAGCAGTCAATTGCTAGCGGGATTAGCATCCTACAATGAGCAGTTCTTC. This gives the protein CASSQLLAGLASYNEQFF.

The chain links TRBV5-8 to TRBJ1-1; tentative D call: TRBD1 (5 bases). The CDR3 has 13 residues. V dropped 1 base and J dropped 4 bases, with 8 bases sitting between them. In germline, CDR1 is SGHTS, CDR2 YDEGEE. Here the CDR3 reads CASSLRGSTEAFF. The CDR3 DNA reads as TGTGCCAGCAGCTTGAGGGGATCCACTGAAGCTTTCTTT.

The chain employs TRBV25-1 and TRBJ1-1; possible D gene TRBD1, 5 bases. CDR3 length: 15 amino acids. CDR1 and CDR2 from the germline V gene are MGHDK and SYGVNS. The V gene lost 1 base and the J gene lost 1 base, with 10 bases spanning the gap. DNA for the CDR3: TGTGCCAGCAGTGAATGGGGGGGGAGGAACACTGAAGCTTTCTTT. This codes for CASSEWGGRNTEAFF. The whole variable domain, remainder taken from reference TRBV25-1 and TRBJ1-1, is EADIYQTPRYLVIGTGKKITLECSQTMGHDKMYWYQQDPGMELHLIHYSYGVNSTEKGDLSSESTVSRIRTEHFPLTLESARPSHTSQYLCASSEWGGRNTEAFFGQGTRLTVV.

The chain combines TRBV19 with TRBJ1-5; D not resolved. The CDR3 length is 13 residues. Germline values: CDR1 LNHDA, CDR2 SQIVND (reference sequence). Trimming stripped 3 bases from V and 5 bases from J, with 8 bases between. In nucleotides, the CDR3 is TGTGCCAGTAGTATTGAAGGGTATCAGCCCCAGCATTTT. Protein product: CASSIEGYQPQHF.

The chain uses TRBV5-1 and TRBJ1-2; the match to TRBD1 covers 12 bases. Per germline, CDR1 SGHRS and CDR2 YFSETQ. CDR3 length: 15 amino acids. Trimming removed 0 bases from V and 8 bases from J; junction bases left unmatched: 5. In nucleotides, the CDR3 is TGCGCCAGCAGCTTGGTGGGACAGGGGGCGCGGGGCTACACCTTC. Its protein product is CASSLVGQGARGYTF.

V and J are TRBV27 and TRBJ2-3, with 8 nucleotides matching TRBD1. With 3 bases clipped from V and 4 bases from J, the junction kept 9 bases outside the gene matches. The germline gives CDR1 MNHEY, CDR2 SMNVEV (reference sequence). The CDR3 loop spans 16 amino acids. The CDR3 nucleotides are TGTGCCAGCAGTTTCGGGACAGGCAGGCTCCCAGATACGCAGTATTTT. Residues: CASSFGTGRLPDTQYF.

The gene calls are TRBV14 and TRBJ1-2, with D unresolved. Germline loops: CDR1 SGHDN, CDR2 FVKESK. The CDR3 contains 14 residues. Deletions cut 1 base from V and 0 bases from J, with 6 bases between. In DNA, the CDR3 is TGTGCCAGCAGCCAAGGGATTTCTAACTATGGCTACACCTTC. Its protein is CASSQGISNYGYTF.

As to this clone: The limits of the CDR3 on the DNA are not certain, so only TCRdb's listed CDR3 is given. V and J are TRBV6-5 and TRBJ2-7; no DNA check was done on the table's D call, TRBD2. The CDR3 length is 14 residues, termini included. Germline-derived CDR1 and CDR2 are MNHEY and SVGAGI. The CDR3 protein is CASSTSRASYEQYF.

In DNA, the CDR3 is TGTGCCAGCAGTTACTTGGCTAGCGGGAGTTACGAGCAGTACTTC. Its protein product is CASSYLASGSYEQYF. This chain links TRBV6-6 with TRBJ2-7, with TRBD2 matching 10 bases. Germline V gene data show CDR1 as MNHNY and CDR2 as SVGAGI (reference sequence). V shed 1 base, J shed 4 bases, and the junction held 4 bases outside the gene matches. This CDR3 contains 15 residues.

This chain connects TRBV7-2 to TRBJ1-2, with D hard to call. Between the trimmed V and J ends, which lost 3 bases and 0 bases, there was a span of 5 bases. The CDR3 extends over 13 amino acids. CDR1 and CDR2 from the germline V gene are SGHTA and FQGNSA. This chain's CDR3 is CASSFKPNYGYTF. CDR3 nucleotides: TGTGCCAGCAGCTTTAAACCTAACTATGGCTACACCTTC. Together with reference TRBV7-2 and TRBJ1-2, the CDR3 gives the full variable domain: GAGVSQSPSNKVTEKGKDVELRCDPISGHTALYWYRQSLGQGLEFLIYFQGNSAPDKSGLPSDRFSAERTGGSVSTLTIQRTQQEDSAVYLCASSFKPNYGYTFGSGTRLTVV.

This clone was recorded once. This sample includes further DNA sequences coding for the same CDR3. The chain employs TRBV5-1 and TRBJ2-2; no clear D. Germline CDR1 reads SGHRS; CDR2 reads YFSETQ. V was shortened by 3 bases and J by 2 bases, with 5 bases between the two germline ends. The CDR3 contains 13 residues. The CDR3 loop is CASSWGNTGELFF. The CDR3 nucleotides are TGCGCCAGCAGCTGGGGTAACACCGGGGAGCTGTTTTTT. The variable domain in full, completed from reference TRBV5-1 and TRBJ2-2, reads KAGVTQTPRYLIKTRGQQVTLSCSPISGHRSVSWYQQTPGQGLQFLFEYFSETQRNKGNFPGRFSGRQFSNSRSEMNVSTLELGDSALYLCASSWGNTGELFFGEGSRLTVL.

The V gene is TRBV5-1, the J gene TRBJ2-7, with 12 nucleotides matching TRBD2. The junction had 7 bases not matched to a gene; V was cut back by 4 bases and J by 2 bases. The CDR3 is made up of 16 amino acids. Per the germline V gene, CDR1 is SGHRS and CDR2 is YFSETQ. The CDR3 sequence: CASSPLAGGWTYEQYF. In nucleotides, the CDR3 is TGCGCCAGCAGCCCACTAGCGGGAGGATGGACCTACGAGCAGTACTTC.

J is TRBJ1-4 and V is TRBV7-9; no firm D call. The germline V gene encodes CDR1 SEHNR and CDR2 FQNEAQ (reference sequence). Trimming pared 2 bases from V and 6 bases from J, leaving 10 bases between. CDR3 length equals 14 residues. CDR3 amino acids: CASSLIWTDEKLFF. The CDR3 DNA reads as TGTGCCAGCAGCTTAATCTGGACGGATGAAAAACTGTTTTTT.

The chain joins TRBV5-4 to TRBJ2-7; TRBD2 matches at 11 bases. The length of the CDR3 is 15 residues. In germline, CDR1 is SGHNT, CDR2 YYREEE (reference sequence). With V trimmed by 4 bases and J by 2 bases, 5 bases remained unmatched. As DNA, the CDR3 is TGTGCCAGCAGCCCCTTAGCGGGGGGGCCCTACGAGCAGTACTTC. It encodes CASSPLAGGPYEQYF.

Only one count was recorded for this clone. The chain carries TRBV15 and TRBJ1-1; D is undetermined. CDR1 is LNHNV, CDR2 YYDKDF, per germline (reference sequence). The CDR3 has 14 residues. Trimming took 0 bases from V and 0 from J, leaving 5 bases between them. The CDR3 is CATSRDLVNTEAFF. DNA for the CDR3: TGTGCCACCAGCAGAGATCTAGTGAACACTGAAGCTTTCTTT.

The table lists this clone with a count of one. The chain recombines TRBV2 with TRBJ2-5, with 8 bases fitting TRBD2. This CDR3 spans 15 amino acids. Unmatched junction bases numbered 8, after V lost 6 bases and J lost 2 bases. Germline V gene sequence: CDR1 SNHLY, CDR2 FYNNEI. The CDR3 here is CASRVERGTQETQYF. The CDR3 DNA sequence: TGTGCCAGCAGGGTCGAGCGGGGGACACAAGAGACCCAGTACTTC.

The chain links TRBV6-5 to TRBJ2-5; a possible D gene is TRBD1 (6 bases). Per germline, CDR1 MNHEY and CDR2 SVGAGI. CDR3 length: 14 amino acids. Trimming stripped 5 bases from V and 2 bases from J, with 12 bases between. Written as DNA, the CDR3 is TGTGCCAGCAGTCTGGACAGAGGTCAAGAGACCCAGTACTTC. Translating it yields CASSLDRGQETQYF.

The CDR3 sequence is CASSSRDRGYEQYF. DNA of the CDR3: TGTGCCAGCAGCAGCCGGGACAGGGGCTACGAGCAGTACTTC. The chain is built from TRBV5-5 and TRBJ2-7, with 10 nucleotides matching TRBD1. The CDR3 length is 14 residues. Germline CDR1 SGHKS, CDR2 YYEKEE (reference sequence). The junction had 4 bases not matched to a gene; V was cut back by 4 bases and J by 3 bases.

This clone was seen only once. The chain has TRBV18 and TRBJ1-4; D ambiguous. The ends were cut back, 3 bases at V and 7 bases at J, with 12 bases in the middle. The CDR3 extends over 14 amino acids. Germline assignment: CDR1 KGHSH and CDR2 LQKENI. DNA of the CDR3: TGTGCCAGCTCACCGGACGGGAGAGGTGAAAAACTGTTTTTT. It specifies CASSPDGRGEKLFF.

The V call is TRBV30, the J call TRBJ1-5; D is undetermined. Looked up from germline, CDR1 is GTSNPN and CDR2 is SVGIG (reference sequence). V shed 0 bases and J shed 4 bases, with 7 bases lying between them. The CDR3 is 13 residues long. CDR3 nucleotide sequence: TGTGCCTGGAGTGTAGCGCAGAATCAGCCCCAGCATTTT. It yields the protein CAWSVAQNQPQHF.

This chain uses TRBV6-5 with TRBJ2-7; D is perhaps TRBD2 (5 bases). V lost 5 bases, J lost 5 bases, and 16 bases lay in between. CDR3 length: 14 amino acids. Germline lookup yields CDR1 MNHEY and CDR2 SVGAGI. The CDR3 DNA is TGTGCCAGCAGTCGGACTCCCTCGGGTAACGAGCAGTACTTC. Its protein is CASSRTPSGNEQYF.

The gene calls are TRBV6-5 and TRBJ2-7, with D possibly called TRBD1 or TRBD2 (5 bases each). V was trimmed by 10 bases and J by 0 bases, leaving 16 bases between them. Germline V gives CDR1 MNHEY, CDR2 SVGAGI. This CDR3 region has 14 residues. The CDR3 sequence: CAIARDGASYEQYF. CDR3 nucleotides: TGTGCCATAGCCCGGGACGGCGCCTCCTACGAGCAGTACTTC.

V usage is TRBV11-2 and J usage is TRBJ1-2; tentative D call: TRBD1 (6 bases). This CDR3 contains 15 residues. The germline V gene has CDR1 SGHAT and CDR2 FQNNGV. Trimming pared 1 base from V and 1 base from J, leaving 10 bases between. CDR3 in amino acids: CASSLGRGYNYGYTF. The DNA for the CDR3 is TGTGCCAGCAGCTTAGGCAGGGGATATAACTATGGCTACACCTTC.